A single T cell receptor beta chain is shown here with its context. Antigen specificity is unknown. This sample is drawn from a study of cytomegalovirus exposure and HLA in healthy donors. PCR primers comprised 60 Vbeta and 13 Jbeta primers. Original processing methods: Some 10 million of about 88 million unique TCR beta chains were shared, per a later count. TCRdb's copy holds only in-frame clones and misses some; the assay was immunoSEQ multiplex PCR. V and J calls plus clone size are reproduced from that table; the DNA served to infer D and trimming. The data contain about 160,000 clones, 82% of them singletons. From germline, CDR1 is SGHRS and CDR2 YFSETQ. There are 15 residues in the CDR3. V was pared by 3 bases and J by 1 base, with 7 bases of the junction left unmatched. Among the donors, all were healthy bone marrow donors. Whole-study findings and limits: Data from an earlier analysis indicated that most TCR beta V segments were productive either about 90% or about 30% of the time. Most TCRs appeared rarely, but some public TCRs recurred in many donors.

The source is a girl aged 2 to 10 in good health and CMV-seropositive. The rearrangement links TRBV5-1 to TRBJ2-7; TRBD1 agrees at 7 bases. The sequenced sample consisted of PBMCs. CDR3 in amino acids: CASSSRQGRSYEQYF. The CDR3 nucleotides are TGCGCCAGCAGCTCAAGACAGGGCAGGTCCTACGAGCAGTACTTC.